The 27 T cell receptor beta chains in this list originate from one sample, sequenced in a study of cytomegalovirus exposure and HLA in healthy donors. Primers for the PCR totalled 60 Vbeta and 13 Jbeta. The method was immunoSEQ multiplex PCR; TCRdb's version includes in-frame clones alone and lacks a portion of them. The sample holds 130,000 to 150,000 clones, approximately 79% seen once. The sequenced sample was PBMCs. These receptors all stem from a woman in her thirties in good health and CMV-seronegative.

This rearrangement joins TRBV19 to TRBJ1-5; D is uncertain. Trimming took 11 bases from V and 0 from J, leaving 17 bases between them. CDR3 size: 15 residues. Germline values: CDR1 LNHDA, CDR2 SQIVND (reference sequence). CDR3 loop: CASSPTAYSNQPQHF. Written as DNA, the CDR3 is TGTGCCTCAAGTCCCACAGCTTATAGCAATCAGCCCCAGCATTTT.

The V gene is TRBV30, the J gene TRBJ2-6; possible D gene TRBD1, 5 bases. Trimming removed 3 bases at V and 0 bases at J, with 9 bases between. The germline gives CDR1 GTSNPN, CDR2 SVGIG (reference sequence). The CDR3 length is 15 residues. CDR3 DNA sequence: TGTGCCTGGAGCGCAGGGCGCTCTGGGGCCAACGTCCTGACTTTC. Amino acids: CAWSAGRSGANVLTF.

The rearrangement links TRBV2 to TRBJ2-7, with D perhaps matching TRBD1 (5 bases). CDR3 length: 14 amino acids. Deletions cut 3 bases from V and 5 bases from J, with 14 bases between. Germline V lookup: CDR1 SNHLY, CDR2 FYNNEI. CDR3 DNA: TGTGCCAGCAGTGAGTGGGGCCAGGCCGACGAGCAGTACTTC. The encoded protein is CASSEWGQADEQYF.

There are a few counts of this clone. This CDR3 reads CASSQGPWGEQYF. For the CDR3, the DNA is TGTGCCAGCAGTCAGGGCCCGTGGGGCGAGCAGTACTTC. The chain uses TRBV2 and TRBJ2-7, with D possibly being TRBD1 (5 bases). The V gene's germline CDR1 is SNHLY and CDR2 FYNNEI. CDR3 length: 13 residues. V lost 5 bases to trimming and J lost 6 bases, with 14 bases between them. The complete variable domain, with remaining parts taken from reference TRBV2 and TRBJ2-7, reads EPEVTQTPSHQVTQMGQEVILRCVPISNHLYFYWYRQILGQKVEFLVSFYNNEISEKSEIFDDQFSVERPDGSNFTLKIRSTKLEDSAMYFCASSQGPWGEQYFGPGTRLTVT.

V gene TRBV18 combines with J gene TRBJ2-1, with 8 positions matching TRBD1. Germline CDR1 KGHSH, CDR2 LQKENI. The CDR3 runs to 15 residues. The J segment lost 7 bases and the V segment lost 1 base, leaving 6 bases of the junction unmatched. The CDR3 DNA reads TGTGCCAGCTCACCACTTGCGACAGGGGCAAATGAGCAGTTCTTC. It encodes CASSPLATGANEQFF. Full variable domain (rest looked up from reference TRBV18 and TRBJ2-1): NAGVMQNPRHLVRRRGQEARLRCSPMKGHSHVYWYRQLPEEGLKFMVYLQKENIIDESGMPKERFSAEFPKEGPSILRIQQVVRGDSAAYFCASSPLATGANEQFFGPGTRLTVL.

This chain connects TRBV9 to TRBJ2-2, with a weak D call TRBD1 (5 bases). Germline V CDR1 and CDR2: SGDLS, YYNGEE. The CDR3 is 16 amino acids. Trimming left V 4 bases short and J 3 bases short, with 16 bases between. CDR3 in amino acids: CASSLTPGSYTGELFF. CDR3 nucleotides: TGTGCCAGCAGCCTTACCCCAGGGTCTTACACCGGGGAGCTGTTTTTT.

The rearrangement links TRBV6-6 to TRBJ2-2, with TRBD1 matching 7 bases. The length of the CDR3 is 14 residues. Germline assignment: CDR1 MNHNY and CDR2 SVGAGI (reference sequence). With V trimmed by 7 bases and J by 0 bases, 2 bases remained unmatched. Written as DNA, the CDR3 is TGTGCCAGCACCGGGACAGCGAACACCGGGGAGCTGTTTTTT. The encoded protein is CASTGTANTGELFF.

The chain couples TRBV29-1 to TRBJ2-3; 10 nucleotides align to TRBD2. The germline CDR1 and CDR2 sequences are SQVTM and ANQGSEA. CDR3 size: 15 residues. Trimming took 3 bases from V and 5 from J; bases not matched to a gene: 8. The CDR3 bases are TGCAGCGTTGATGAAGCGGGAGGGCCAATAGATACGCAGTATTTT. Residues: CSVDEAGGPIDTQYF.

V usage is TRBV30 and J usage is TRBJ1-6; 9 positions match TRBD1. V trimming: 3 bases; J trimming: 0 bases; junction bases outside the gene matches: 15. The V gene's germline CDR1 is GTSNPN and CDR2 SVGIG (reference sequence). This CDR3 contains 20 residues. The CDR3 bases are TGTGCCTGGAGCGGAGGGACAGGGACTGGTCGGAGCTCCTATAATTCACCCCTCCACTTT. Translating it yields CAWSGGTGTGRSSYNSPLHF.

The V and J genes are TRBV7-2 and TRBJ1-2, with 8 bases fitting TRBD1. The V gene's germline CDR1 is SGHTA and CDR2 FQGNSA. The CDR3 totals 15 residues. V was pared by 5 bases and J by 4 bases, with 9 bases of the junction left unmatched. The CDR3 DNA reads TGTGCCAGCAGCGAAACTAACAGGGGGATCTATGGCTACACCTTC. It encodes CASSETNRGIYGYTF.

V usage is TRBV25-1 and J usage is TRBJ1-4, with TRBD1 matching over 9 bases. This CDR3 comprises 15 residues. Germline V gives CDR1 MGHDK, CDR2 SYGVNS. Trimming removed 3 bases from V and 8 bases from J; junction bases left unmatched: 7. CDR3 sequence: CASSDPGQGGEKLFF. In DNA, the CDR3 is TGTGCCAGCAGTGATCCGGGACAGGGAGGGGAAAAACTGTTTTTT.

CDR3 amino acids: CASRTGDYQETQYF. DNA for the CDR3: TGTGCCAGCAGGACAGGGGACTACCAAGAGACCCAGTACTTC. This sequence joins TRBV2 and TRBJ2-5, with TRBD1 matching 8 bases. The CDR3 totals 14 residues. The germline CDR1 and CDR2 sequences are SNHLY and FYNNEI. J gave up 0 bases and V 6 bases, and 3 bases lay outside the gene matches.

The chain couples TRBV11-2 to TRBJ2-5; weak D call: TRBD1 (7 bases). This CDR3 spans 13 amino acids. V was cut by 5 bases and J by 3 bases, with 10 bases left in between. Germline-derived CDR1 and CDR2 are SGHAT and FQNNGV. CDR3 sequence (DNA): TGTGCCAGCAGCGGAGGGACAGAAGAGACCCAGTACTTC. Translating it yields CASSGGTEETQYF.

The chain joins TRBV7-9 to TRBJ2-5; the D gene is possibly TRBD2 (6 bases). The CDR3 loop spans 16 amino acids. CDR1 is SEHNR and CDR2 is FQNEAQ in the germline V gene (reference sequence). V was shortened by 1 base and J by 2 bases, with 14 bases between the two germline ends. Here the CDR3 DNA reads TGTGCCAGCAGCTTAGGGACGTTCGGGGGACAAGAGACCCAGTACTTC. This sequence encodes CASSLGTFGGQETQYF.

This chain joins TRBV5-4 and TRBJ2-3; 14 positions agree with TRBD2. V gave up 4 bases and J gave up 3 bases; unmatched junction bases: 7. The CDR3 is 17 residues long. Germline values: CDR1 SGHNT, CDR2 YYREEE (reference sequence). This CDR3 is CASSQGLAGVGTDTQYF. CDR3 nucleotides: TGTGCCAGCAGCCAGGGACTAGCGGGAGTCGGGACAGATACGCAGTATTTT. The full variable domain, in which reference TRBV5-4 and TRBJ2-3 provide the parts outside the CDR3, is ETGVTQSPTHLIKTRGQQVTLRCSSQSGHNTVSWYQQALGQGPQFIFQYYREEENGRGNFPPRFSGLQFPNYSSELNVNALELDDSALYLCASSQGLAGVGTDTQYFGPGTRLTVL.

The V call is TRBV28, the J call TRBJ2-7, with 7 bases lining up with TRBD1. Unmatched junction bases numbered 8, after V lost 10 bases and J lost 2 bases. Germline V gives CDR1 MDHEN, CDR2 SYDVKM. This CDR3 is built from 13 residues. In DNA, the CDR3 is TGTGCCATAAGGGACAGTTCAACCTACGAGCAGTACTTC. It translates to CAIRDSSTYEQYF.

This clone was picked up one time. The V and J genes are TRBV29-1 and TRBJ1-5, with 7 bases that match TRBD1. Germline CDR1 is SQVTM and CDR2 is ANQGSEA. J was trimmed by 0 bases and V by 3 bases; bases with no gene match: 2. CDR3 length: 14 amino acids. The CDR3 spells CSVDGTDSNQPQHF. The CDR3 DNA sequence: TGCAGCGTTGATGGGACAGATAGCAATCAGCCCCAGCATTTT. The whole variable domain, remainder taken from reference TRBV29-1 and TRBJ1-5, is SAVISQKPSRDICQRGTSLTIQCQVDSQVTMMFWYRQQPGQSLTLIATANQGSEATYESGFVIDKFPISRPNLTFSTLTVSNMSPEDSSIYLCSVDGTDSNQPQHFGDGTRLSIL.

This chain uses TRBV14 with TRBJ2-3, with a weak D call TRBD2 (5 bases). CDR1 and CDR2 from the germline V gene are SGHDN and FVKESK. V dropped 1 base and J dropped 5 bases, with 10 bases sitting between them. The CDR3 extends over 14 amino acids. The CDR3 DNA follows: TGTGCCAGCAGCCAAGCCCTCCGGGGAGATACGCAGTATTTT. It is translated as CASSQALRGDTQYF.

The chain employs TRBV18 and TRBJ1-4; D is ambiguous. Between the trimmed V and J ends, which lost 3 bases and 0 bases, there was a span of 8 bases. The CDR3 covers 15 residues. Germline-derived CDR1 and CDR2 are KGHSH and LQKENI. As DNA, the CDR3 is TGTGCCAGCTCACCTTCGACAACAACTAATGAAAAACTGTTTTTT. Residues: CASSPSTTTNEKLFF.

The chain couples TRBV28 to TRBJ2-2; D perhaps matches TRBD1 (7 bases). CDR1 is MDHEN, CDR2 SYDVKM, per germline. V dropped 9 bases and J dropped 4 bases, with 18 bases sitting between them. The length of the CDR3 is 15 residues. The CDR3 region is CASTGAGGFTGELFF. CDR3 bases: TGTGCCAGTACGGGGGCAGGGGGTTTCACCGGGGAGCTGTTTTTT.

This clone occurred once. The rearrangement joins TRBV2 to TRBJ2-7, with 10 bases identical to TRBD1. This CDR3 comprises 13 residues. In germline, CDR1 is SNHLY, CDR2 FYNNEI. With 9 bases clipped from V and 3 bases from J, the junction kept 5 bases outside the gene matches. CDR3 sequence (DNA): TGTGCCAGTGGGACAGGGGTTAACTACGAGCAGTACTTC. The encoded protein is CASGTGVNYEQYF.

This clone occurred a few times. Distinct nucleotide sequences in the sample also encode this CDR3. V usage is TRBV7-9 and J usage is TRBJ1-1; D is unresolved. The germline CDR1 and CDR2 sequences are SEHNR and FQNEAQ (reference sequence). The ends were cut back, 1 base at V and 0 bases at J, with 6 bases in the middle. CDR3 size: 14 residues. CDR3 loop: CASSLGGVNTEAFF. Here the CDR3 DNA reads TGTGCCAGCAGCTTAGGTGGAGTGAACACTGAAGCTTTCTTT.

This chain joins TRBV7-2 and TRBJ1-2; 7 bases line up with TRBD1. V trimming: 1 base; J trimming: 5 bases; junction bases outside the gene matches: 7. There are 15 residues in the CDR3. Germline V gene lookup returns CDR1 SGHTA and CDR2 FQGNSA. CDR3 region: CASSLVGVTGYGYTF. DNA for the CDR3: TGTGCCAGCAGCTTAGTCGGTGTGACAGGGTATGGCTACACCTTC.

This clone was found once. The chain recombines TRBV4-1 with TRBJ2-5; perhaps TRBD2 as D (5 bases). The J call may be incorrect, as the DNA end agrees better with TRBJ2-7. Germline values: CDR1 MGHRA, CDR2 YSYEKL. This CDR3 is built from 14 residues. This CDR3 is CASSQPGMSYEQYF. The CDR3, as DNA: TGCGCCAGCAGCCAGCCGGGGATGTCATACGAGCAGTACTTC.

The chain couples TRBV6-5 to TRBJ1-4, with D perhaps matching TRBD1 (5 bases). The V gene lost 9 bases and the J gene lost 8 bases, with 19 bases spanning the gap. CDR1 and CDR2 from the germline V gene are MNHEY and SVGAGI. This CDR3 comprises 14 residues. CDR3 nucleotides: TGTGCCAGTATCGGGACTTTAAAGTGGGAAAAACTGTTTTTT. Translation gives CASIGTLKWEKLFF.

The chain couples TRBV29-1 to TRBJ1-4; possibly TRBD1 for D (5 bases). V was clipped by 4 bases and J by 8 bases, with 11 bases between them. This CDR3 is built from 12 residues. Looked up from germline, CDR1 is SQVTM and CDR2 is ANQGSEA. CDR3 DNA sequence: TGCAGCGTTGCCCAGGGTGGGGAAAAACTGTTTTTT. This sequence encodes CSVAQGGEKLFF.

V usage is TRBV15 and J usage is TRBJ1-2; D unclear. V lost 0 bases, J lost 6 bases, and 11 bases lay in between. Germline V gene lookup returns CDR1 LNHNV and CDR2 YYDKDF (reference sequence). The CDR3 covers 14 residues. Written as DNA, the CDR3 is TGTGCCACCAGCAGAGATCTAGCAGCAGATGGCTACACCTTC. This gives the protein CATSRDLAADGYTF.